These T cell receptor beta chains were read from a single sample in a study of shared clonotypes between healthy human individuals. Method: immunoSEQ multiplex PCR; TCRdb's copy keeps in-frame clones and lacks some. The sample yields 2 million to 2.5 million clones, 85% to 95% seen once. Sequencing input: naive CD4+ T cells from PBMCs. These receptor sequences come from a man younger than 30 in good health. Some clones in this sample may be carry-over from other donors' samples. CDR3s include the opening cysteine and the closing phenylalanine or tryptophan. The D gene is left open where the match is weak. The size of a clone is reported for some rows only, either as once, few or many, or as a class for expanded clones.

abundance,d_gene,v_gene,j_gene,CDR3aa,CDR3nt
.,.,TRBV5-5,TRBJ2-3,CASSVYRGDTQYF,TGTGCCAGCAGCGTTTACAGAGGGGATACGCAGTATTTT
.,.,TRBV19,TRBJ1-2,CASSIGEGGYGYTF,TGTGCCAGTAGTATTGGCGAAGGAGGCTATGGCTACACCTTC
.,.,TRBV19,TRBJ2-4,CASSIDWDMELYF,TGTGCCAGTAGTATAGATTGGGACATGGAGTTGTACTTC
.,.,TRBV28,TRBJ2-7,CANPGRMQFEQYF,TGTGCCAACCCGGGACGTATGCAGTTCGAGCAGTACTTC
.,.,TRBV28,TRBJ2-7,CASSHRGWQAFYEQYF,TGTGCCAGCAGTCACCGGGGGTGGCAGGCCTTCTACGAGCAGTACTTC
.,TRBD1,TRBV18,TRBJ1-3,CASSTGEGRSGNTIYF,TGTGCCAGCTCCACAGGGGAGGGTCGCTCTGGAAACACCATATATTTT
.,TRBD1,TRBV5-1,TRBJ1-1,CASSLSGQLNTEAFF,TGCGCCAGCAGCTTGTCGGGACAGTTGAACACTGAAGCTTTCTTT
.,.,TRBV2,TRBJ2-5,CASSQQTQYF,TGTGCCAGCAGCCAGCAGACCCAGTACTTC
.,TRBD1,TRBV6-1,TRBJ2-4,CASRPTGGADIQYF,TGTGCCAGCAGACCGACAGGGGGCGCGGACATTCAGTACTTC
.,.,TRBV19,TRBJ2-1,CASSIEGKANEQFF,TGTGCCAGTAGTATAGAGGGGAAGGCCAATGAGCAGTTCTTC
.,.,TRBV6-6,TRBJ1-5,CASSQGTGREPQHF,TGTGCCAGCTCCCAGGGGACGGGACGGGAGCCCCAGCATTTT
.,.,TRBV10-3,TRBJ1-1,CAISESWGANTEAFF,TGTGCCATCAGTGAGTCGTGGGGGGCGAACACTGAAGCTTTCTTT
.,.,TRBV5-4,TRBJ2-3,CASSFLEFDTQYF,TGTGCCAGCAGCTTCTTGGAGTTCGATACGCAGTATTTT
.,.,TRBV5-1,TRBJ2-3,CASSLAPGTDTQYF,TGCGCCAGCAGCTTGGCCCCCGGAACAGATACGCAGTATTTT
.,TRBD1,TRBV27,TRBJ1-1,CASSLSLRTTGAVSTEAFF,TGTGCCAGCAGTTTATCGTTACGGACGACAGGGGCAGTAAGCACTGAAGCTTTCTTT
once,.,TRBV7-9,TRBJ2-3,CASSLQGSTDTQYF,TGTGCCAGCAGCTTACAGGGTAGCACAGATACGCAGTATTTT
.,.,TRBV18,TRBJ2-3,CASSPTVRTDTQYF,TGTGCCAGCTCACCGACGGTCCGCACAGATACGCAGTATTTT
.,.,TRBV30,TRBJ2-1,CAWTEGSSYNEQFF,TGTGCCTGGACGGAGGGAAGCTCCTACAATGAGCAGTTCTTC
.,.,TRBV6-1,TRBJ2-7,CASSEYGYYYEQYF,TGTGCCAGCAGTGAATACGGTTACTATTACGAGCAGTACTTC
.,TRBD2,TRBV7-2,TRBJ2-7,CASSFFQREPYEQYF,TGTGCCAGCAGCTTCTTTCAGCGGGAGCCCTACGAGCAGTACTTC
.,.,TRBV2,TRBJ2-7,CASSTGPRPTQPSEQYF,TGTGCCAGCAGCACCGGGCCCCGACCGACCCAACCCTCCGAGCAGTACTTC
.,TRBD2,TRBV6-5,TRBJ2-1,CASSYKASGGYNEQFF,TGTGCCAGCAGTTACAAGGCTAGCGGGGGATACAATGAGCAGTTCTTC
.,.,TRBV6-5,TRBJ1-4,CASSYRTTNEKLFF,TGTGCCAGCAGTTACCGAACAACTAATGAAAAACTGTTTTTT
.,TRBD1,TRBV19,TRBJ1-4,CASSPAGQGYEKLFF,TGTGCCAGTAGTCCTGCGGGACAGGGATATGAAAAACTGTTTTTT
.,TRBD2,TRBV5-1,TRBJ2-5,CASSAGTTQETQYF,TGCGCCAGCAGCGCCGGGACTACGCAAGAGACCCAGTACTTC
.,.,TRBV19,TRBJ2-7,CASSIRGTSAYEQYF,TGTGCCAGTAGTATAAGGGGGACGTCCGCCTACGAGCAGTACTTC
.,.,TRBV27,TRBJ2-1,CASRISNEQFF,TGTGCCAGCAGAATCAGTAATGAGCAGTTCTTC
.,TRBD1,TRBV5-3,TRBJ1-1,CARTSGVWDRGTEAFF,TGTGCCAGAACCTCTGGGGTGTGGGACAGGGGCACTGAAGCTTTCTTT
.,.,TRBV6-1,TRBJ2-7,CASSELPDIFQTAEQYF,TGTGCCAGCAGTGAGCTCCCGGACATCTTTCAGACGGCCGAGCAGTACTTC
once,.,TRBV7-6,TRBJ2-6,CASSLVSSGANVLTF,TGTGCCAGCAGCTTAGTGAGCTCTGGGGCCAACGTCCTGACTTTC
.,.,TRBV15,TRBJ1-2,CATSNDLNYGYTF,TGTGCCACCAGCAACGATCTAAACTATGGCTACACCTTC
.,TRBD2,TRBV2,TRBJ2-1,CASSDGFGTSGDLEDEQFF,TGTGCCAGCAGTGATGGGTTCGGGACTAGCGGTGACCTGGAGGATGAGCAGTTCTTC
once,.,TRBV18,TRBJ1-1,CASSPQGPTEAFF,TGTGCCAGCTCACCACAGGGTCCCACTGAAGCTTTCTTT
.,.,TRBV7-8,TRBJ1-4,CASSLGPVNEKLFF,TGTGCCAGCAGCTTAGGTCCCGTAAATGAAAAACTGTTTTTT
.,.,TRBV10-3,TRBJ1-1,CAISGGGGWNTEAFF,TGTGCCATCAGTGGCGGGGGGGGTTGGAACACTGAAGCTTTCTTT
.,.,TRBV28,TRBJ1-1,CASSLVPGRKNTEAFF,TGTGCCAGCAGTTTAGTACCGGGACGGAAGAACACTGAAGCTTTCTTT
.,TRBD1,TRBV2,TRBJ1-2,CASKGARANYGYTF,TGTGCCAGCAAGGGGGCGCGAGCTAACTATGGCTACACCTTC
.,TRBD2,TRBV28,TRBJ2-5,CASSGELLAGGAETQYF,TGTGCCAGCAGTGGGGAATTACTAGCGGGAGGAGCAGAGACCCAGTACTTC
.,TRBD2,TRBV6-1,TRBJ2-6,CASSAVAGGPSGANVLTF,TGTGCCAGCAGTGCCGTAGCGGGAGGGCCGTCTGGGGCCAACGTCCTGACTTTC
.,TRBD1,TRBV28,TRBJ1-5,CASSTSGTEYSNQPQHF,TGTGCCAGCAGTACGTCCGGGACAGAATATAGCAATCAGCCCCAGCATTTT
.,.,TRBV30,TRBJ1-3,CAWSERQFGSGNTIYF,TGTGCCTGGAGCGAAAGACAGTTCGGTTCTGGAAACACCATATATTTT
.,.,TRBV5-1,TRBJ2-2,CASSQMTGNTGELFF,TGCGCCAGCAGTCAAATGACAGGGAACACCGGGGAGCTGTTTTTT
.,.,TRBV5-1,TRBJ2-2,CASSPGSKHTGELFF,TGCGCCAGCAGCCCAGGGAGCAAACACACCGGGGAGCTGTTTTTT
.,TRBD2,TRBV10-3,TRBJ2-1,CAIRLLAGGIDEQFF,TGTGCCATCAGACTCCTAGCGGGAGGGATCGATGAGCAGTTCTTC
.,.,TRBV20-1,TRBJ2-1,CSANRDIEFF,TGCAGTGCTAACCGGGACATCGAGTTCTTC